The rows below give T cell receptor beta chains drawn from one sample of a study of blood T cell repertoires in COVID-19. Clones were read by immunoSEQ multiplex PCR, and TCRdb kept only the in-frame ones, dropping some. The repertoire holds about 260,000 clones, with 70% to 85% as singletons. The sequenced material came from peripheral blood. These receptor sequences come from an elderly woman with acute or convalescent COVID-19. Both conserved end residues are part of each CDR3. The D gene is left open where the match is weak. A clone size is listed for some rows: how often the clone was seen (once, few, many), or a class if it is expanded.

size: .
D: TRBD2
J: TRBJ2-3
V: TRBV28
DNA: TGTGCCAGCAGTCCAGCGGGACTAGCGGGAGGTGGAAATACGCAGTATTTT
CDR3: CASSPAGLAGGGNTQYF

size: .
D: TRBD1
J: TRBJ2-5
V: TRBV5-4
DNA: TGTGCCAGCAGCTGGGGACAGGGCAGGGAGACCCAGTACTTC
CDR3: CASSWGQGRETQYF

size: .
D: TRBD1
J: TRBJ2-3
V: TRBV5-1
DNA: TGCGCCAGCAGCTTCGGGCCTCAGGGGGACGTTACAGATACGCAGTATTTT
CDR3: CASSFGPQGDVTDTQYF

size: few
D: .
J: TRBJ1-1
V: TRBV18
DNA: TGTGCCAGCTCAGAGGTCGCGGGGGCGAACACTGAAGCTTTCTTT
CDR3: CASSEVAGANTEAFF

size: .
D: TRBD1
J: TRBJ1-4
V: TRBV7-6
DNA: TGTGCCAGCAGCCCCCATGCCTCTAACAGGGGTAATGAAAAACTGTTTTTT
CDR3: CASSPHASNRGNEKLFF

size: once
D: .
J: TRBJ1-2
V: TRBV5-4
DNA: TGTGCCAGCAGCCTATCAGGTCGCAGGCGGGGGGACTATGGCTACACCTTC
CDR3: CASSLSGRRRGDYGYTF

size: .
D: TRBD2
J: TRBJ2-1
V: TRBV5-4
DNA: TGTGCCAGCAGCACTCTAGCGGGAGGCTCCAATGAGCAGTTCTTC
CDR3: CASSTLAGGSNEQFF

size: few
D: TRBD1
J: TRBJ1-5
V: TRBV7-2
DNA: TGTGCCAGCAGCTTAGGGACAGGGAGTCAGCCCCAGCATTTT
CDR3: CASSLGTGSQPQHF

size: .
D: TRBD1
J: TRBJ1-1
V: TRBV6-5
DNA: TGTGCCAGCCAACAGGGGAACATGAACACTGAAGCTTTCTTT
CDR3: CASQQGNMNTEAFF

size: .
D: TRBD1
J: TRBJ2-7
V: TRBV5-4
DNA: TGTGCCAGCAGCAAGCCAGGGACAGGGAAGAACGAGCAGTACTTC
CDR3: CASSKPGTGKNEQYF

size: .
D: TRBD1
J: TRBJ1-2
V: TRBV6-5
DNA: TGTGCCAGCAGTTACGACAGGGGTGATGGCTACACCTTC
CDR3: CASSYDRGDGYTF

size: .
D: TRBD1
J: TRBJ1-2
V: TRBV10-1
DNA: TGCGCCAGCAGTCCTACCCACGACAGGGTATGTATTAGCGGCTACACCTTC
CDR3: CASSPTHDRVCISGYTF

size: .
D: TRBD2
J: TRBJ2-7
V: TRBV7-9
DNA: TGTGCCAGCAGCTACCCGGGAGGGGACGAGCAGTACTTC
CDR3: CASSYPGGDEQYF

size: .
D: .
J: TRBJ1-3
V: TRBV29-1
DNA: TGCAGCGCCTTTTTGGGAAACACCATATATTTT
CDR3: CSAFLGNTIYF

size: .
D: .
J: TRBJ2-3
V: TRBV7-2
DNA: TGTGCCAGCAGCTTAGTCGGGGTAGCGGCTAGCACAGATACGCAGTATTTT
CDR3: CASSLVGVAASTDTQYF

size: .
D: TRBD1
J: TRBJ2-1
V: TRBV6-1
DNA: TGTGCCAGCAGTGTAGGCAGACAGGGCATCTCCTACAATGAGCAGTTCTTC
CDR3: CASSVGRQGISYNEQFF

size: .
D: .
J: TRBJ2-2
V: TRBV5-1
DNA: TGCGCCAGCAGCTTCGGTAGCAGAGCGAACACCGGGGAGCTGTTTTTT
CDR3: CASSFGSRANTGELFF

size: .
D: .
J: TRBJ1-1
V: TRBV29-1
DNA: TGCAGCGTCGGGCGGGGAGACACTGAAGCTTTCTTT
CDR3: CSVGRGDTEAFF

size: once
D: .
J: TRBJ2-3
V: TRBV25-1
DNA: TGTGCCAGCAGTGATCTCACTAGCCGCTGGGGCACAGATACGCAGTATTTT
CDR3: CASSDLTSRWGTDTQYF

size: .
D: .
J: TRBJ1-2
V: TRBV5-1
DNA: TGCGCCAGCAGCGAAGGACAGCAGGGCAGCGGCTACACCTTC
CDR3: CASSEGQQGSGYTF

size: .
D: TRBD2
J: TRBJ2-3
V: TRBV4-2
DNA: TGTGCCAGCAGCCAAGTAAAATCGGGACTAGCCACAGATACGCAGTATTTT
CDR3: CASSQVKSGLATDTQYF

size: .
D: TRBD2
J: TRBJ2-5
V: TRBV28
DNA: TGTGCCAGCAGTCCACGGACTAGCTCCCAAGAGACCCAGTACTTC
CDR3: CASSPRTSSQETQYF

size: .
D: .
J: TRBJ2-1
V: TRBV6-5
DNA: TGTGCCAGCGGCCCCTCCTACAATGAGCAGTTCTTC
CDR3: CASGPSYNEQFF

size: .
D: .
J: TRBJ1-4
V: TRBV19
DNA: TGTGCCAGTAGCCCCTGGCCGACAACTAATGAAAAACTGTTTTTT
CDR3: CASSPWPTTNEKLFF

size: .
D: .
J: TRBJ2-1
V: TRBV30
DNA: TGTGCCTGGGGGGGAATAGCGGACTACATCTATGAGCAGTTCTTC
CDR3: CAWGGIADYIYEQFF

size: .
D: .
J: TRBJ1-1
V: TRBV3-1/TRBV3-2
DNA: TGTGCCAGCAGCCCGGAGACCCTGAACACTGAAGCTTTCTTT
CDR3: CASSPETLNTEAFF

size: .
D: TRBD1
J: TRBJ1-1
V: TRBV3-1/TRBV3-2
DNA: TGTGCCAGCAGCCAAGACCGGACAGGGGGTATCGAAGCTTTCTTT
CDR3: CASSQDRTGGIEAFF

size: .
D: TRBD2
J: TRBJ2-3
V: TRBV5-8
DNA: TGTGCCAGCAGCTTGGCTCCACTAGCGGGGGCCACAGATACGCAGTATTTT
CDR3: CASSLAPLAGATDTQYF

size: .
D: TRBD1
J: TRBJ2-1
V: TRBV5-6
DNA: TGTGCCAGCAGCTTCCGGACAGGGTGGTTCTTC
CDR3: CASSFRTGWFF

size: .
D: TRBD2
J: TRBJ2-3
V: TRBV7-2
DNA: TGTGCCAGCAGCTTGATGGCTAGCGGGGGGCCCTTGGGCACAGATACGCAGTATTTT
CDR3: CASSLMASGGPLGTDTQYF

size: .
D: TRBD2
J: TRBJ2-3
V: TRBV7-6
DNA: TGTGCCAGCAGCTTAGGCGGCGGGAGAGGGACAGATACGCAGTATTTT
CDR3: CASSLGGGRGTDTQYF

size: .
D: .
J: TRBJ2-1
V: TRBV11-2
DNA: TGTGCCAGCAGCTTAGACAGAAACAATGAGCAGTTCTTC
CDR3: CASSLDRNNEQFF

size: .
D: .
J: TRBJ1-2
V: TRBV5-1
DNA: TGCGCCAGCAGCTCTTCCGGGGGTAACTATGGCTACACCTTC
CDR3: CASSSSGGNYGYTF

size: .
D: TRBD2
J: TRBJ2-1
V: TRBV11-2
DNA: TGTGCCAGCAGCCAAGGGACTAGCGGGAGCTACAATGAGCAGTTCTTC
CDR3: CASSQGTSGSYNEQFF

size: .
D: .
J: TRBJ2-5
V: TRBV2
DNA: TGTGCCAGCACCCGTTCGGCGGGCACTCAAGAGACCCAGTACTTC
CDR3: CASTRSAGTQETQYF

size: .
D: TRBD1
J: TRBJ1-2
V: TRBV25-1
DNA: TGTGCCAGCAGTTCGGGACAGGGTGACTATGGCTACACCTTC
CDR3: CASSSGQGDYGYTF

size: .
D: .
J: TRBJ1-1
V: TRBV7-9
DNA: TGTGCCAGCAGCCGAGGTGGCACTGAAGCTTTCTTT
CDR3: CASSRGGTEAFF

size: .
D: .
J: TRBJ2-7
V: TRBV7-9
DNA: TGTGCCAGCAGCCCCCCCGGAGACGAGCAGTACTTC
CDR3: CASSPPGDEQYF

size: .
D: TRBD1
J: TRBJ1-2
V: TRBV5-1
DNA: TGCGCCAGCAGCTTGGTAGCCCCGGACAGGTTCGGCTACACCTTC
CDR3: CASSLVAPDRFGYTF

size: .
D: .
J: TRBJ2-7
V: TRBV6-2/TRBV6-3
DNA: TGTGCCAGCAGTTACAGCGAGGTCTCCTACGAGCAGTACTTC
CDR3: CASSYSEVSYEQYF

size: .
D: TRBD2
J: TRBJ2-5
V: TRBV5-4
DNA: TGTGCCAGCACCTCGTCGGGACTAGGGGCACAAGAGACCCAGTACTTC
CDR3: CASTSSGLGAQETQYF

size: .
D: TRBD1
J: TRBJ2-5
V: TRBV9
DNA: TGTGCCAGCAGCACTCTGGGGACAGGGAGTCAAGAGACCCAGTACTTC
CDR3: CASSTLGTGSQETQYF

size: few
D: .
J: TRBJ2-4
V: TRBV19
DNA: TGTGCCAGTAGTGGCCGGGGTCGGACCAAAAACATTCAGTACTTC
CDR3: CASSGRGRTKNIQYF